The rows below give T cell receptor beta chains drawn from one sample of a study of T-cell reconstitution after alpha-beta-depleted transplantation in children. TCRdb fed the PCR reads into MiXCR, producing one record per CDR3 protein. The sample holds 450,000 to 600,000 distinct CDR3 sequences, about 30% seen once. The sample in question was PBMCs from the stem cell graft donor, obtained from the stem cell graft. These receptors came from a human donor who donated a stem cell graft to a child with aplastic anemia. The CDR3 runs from the conserved cysteine through the conserved F or W. Where a row states a size, it is once, few, many or the class of an expanded clone; other rows omit it.

TRBJ2-1	few	TRBV4-3	CASSATLIRNEQFF
TRBJ2-1	.	TRBV29-1	CSVYRVRGNEQFF
TRBJ1-5	many	TRBV7-2	CASSSEIRLGSINQPQHF
TRBJ2-3	few	TRBV7-3	CASSLGSGPSLTQYF
TRBJ1-5	.	TRBV6-1	CASSGGHLGAQPQHF
TRBJ1-1	.	TRBV3-1	CASSQDRQGNTEAFF
TRBJ1-2	.	TRBV10-1	CASSERSLLGAEDGYTF
TRBJ1-2	.	TRBV28	CASSWGPKGAYGYTF
TRBJ1-2	.	TRBV5-5	CASRGQVNYGYTF
TRBJ1-2	few	TRBV27	CASGGLGHNYGYTF
TRBJ2-6	.	TRBV18	CASSLLTMGSGANVLTF
TRBJ1-6	.	TRBV27	CASRNTGASPLHF
TRBJ2-3	.	TRBV6-2/TRBV6-3	CASSSWSGQGKHTQYF
TRBJ1-5	.	TRBV20-1	CSANHPERPQHF
TRBJ2-1	few	TRBV6-5	CASSYWNSRASSYNEQFF